This T cell receptor (beta chain) was sequenced in a study of blood T cell repertoires in COVID-19. Background on the study: Collection of acute and convalescent COVID-19 samples took place in the United States, Italy and Spain.

Authors' processing steps: Amplified reference gene primers provided the basis for estimating nucleated cell counts. The method was immunoSEQ multiplex PCR; TCRdb's version includes in-frame clones alone and lacks a portion of them. D and trimming come from the DNA, and the V and J calls and clone size come from that table. The sample lists around 130,000 clones; approximately 88% were seen once. Material for sequencing was peripheral blood. The receptor's source is a woman over 75 with acute or convalescent COVID-19.

The CDR3 protein is CASSLEGGQRNTEAFF. CDR3 nucleotides: TGCGCCAGCAGCTTGGAGGGGGGACAGAGGAACACTGAAGCTTTCTTT. The chain carries TRBV5-1 and TRBJ1-1, with 7 bases aligning to TRBD1. Trimming took 0 bases from V and 1 from J; bases not matched to a gene: 6. Germline assignment: CDR1 SGHRS and CDR2 YFSETQ. CDR3 size: 16 residues.